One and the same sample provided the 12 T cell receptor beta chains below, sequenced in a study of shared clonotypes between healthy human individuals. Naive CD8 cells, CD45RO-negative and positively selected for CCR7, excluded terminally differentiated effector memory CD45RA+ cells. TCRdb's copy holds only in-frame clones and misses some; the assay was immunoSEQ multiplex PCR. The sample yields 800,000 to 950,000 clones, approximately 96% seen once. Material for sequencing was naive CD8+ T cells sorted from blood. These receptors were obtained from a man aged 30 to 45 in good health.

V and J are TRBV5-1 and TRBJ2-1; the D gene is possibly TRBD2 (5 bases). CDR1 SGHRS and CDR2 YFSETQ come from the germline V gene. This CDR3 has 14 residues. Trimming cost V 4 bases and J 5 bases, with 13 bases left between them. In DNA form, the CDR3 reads TGCGCCAGCAGCCCGGGGAGAAATAACAATGAGCAGTTCTTC. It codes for CASSPGRNNNEQFF.

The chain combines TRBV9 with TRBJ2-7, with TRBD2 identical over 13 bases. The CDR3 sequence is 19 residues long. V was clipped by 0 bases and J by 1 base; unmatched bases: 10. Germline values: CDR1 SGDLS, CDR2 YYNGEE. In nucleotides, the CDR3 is TGTGCCAGCAGCGTAGCGTCCGGGACTAGCGGGACCAAGTCCTACGAGCAGTACTTC. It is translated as CASSVASGTSGTKSYEQYF.

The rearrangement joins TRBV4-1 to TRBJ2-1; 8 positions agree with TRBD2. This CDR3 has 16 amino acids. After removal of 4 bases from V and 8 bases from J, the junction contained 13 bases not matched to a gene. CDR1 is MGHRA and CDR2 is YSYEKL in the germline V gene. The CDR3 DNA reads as TGCGCCAGCAGCCCGGAATCGGGACTAGGAGGTGATGAGCAGTTCTTC. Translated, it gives CASSPESGLGGDEQFF.

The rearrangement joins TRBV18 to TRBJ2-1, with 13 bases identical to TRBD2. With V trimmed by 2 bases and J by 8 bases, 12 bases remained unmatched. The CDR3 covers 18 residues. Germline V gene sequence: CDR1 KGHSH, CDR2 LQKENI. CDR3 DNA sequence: TGTGCCAGCTCACCAGTACTAGCGGGAGGGCCAAGTGGCTATGAGCAGTTCTTC. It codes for CASSPVLAGGPSGYEQFF.

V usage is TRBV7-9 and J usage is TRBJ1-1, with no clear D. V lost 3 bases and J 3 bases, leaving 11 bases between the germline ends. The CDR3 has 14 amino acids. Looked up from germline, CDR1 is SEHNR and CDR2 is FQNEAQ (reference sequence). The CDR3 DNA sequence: TGTGCCAGCAGCTTGTTTATAACTGACACTGAAGCTTTCTTT. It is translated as CASSLFITDTEAFF.

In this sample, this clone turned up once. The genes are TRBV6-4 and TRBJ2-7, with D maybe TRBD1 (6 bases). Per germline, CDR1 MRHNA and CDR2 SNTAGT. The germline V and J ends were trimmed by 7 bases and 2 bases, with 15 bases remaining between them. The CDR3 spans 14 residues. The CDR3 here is CASNATGSTYEQYF. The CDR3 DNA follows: TGTGCCAGCAATGCGACAGGTTCAACCTACGAGCAGTACTTC.

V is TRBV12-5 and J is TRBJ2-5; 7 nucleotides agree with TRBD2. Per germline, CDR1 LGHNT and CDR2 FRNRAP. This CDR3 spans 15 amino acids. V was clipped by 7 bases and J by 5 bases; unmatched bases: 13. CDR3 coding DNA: TGTGCTAGTGCTTCAACCGCAGCGGGGAGGGAGACCCAGTACTTC. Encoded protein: CASASTAAGRETQYF.

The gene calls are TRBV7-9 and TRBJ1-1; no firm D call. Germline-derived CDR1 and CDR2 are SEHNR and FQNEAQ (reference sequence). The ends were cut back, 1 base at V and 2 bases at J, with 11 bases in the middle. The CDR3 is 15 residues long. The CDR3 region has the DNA TGTGCCAGCAGCTTAGGTGGAGGTCCCAACACTGAAGCTTTCTTT. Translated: CASSLGGGPNTEAFF. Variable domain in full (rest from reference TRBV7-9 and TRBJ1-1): DTGVSQNPRHKITKRGQNVTFRCDPISEHNRLYWYRQTLGQGPEFLTYFQNEAQLEKSRLLSDRFSAERPKGSFSTLEIQRTEQGDSAMYLCASSLGGGPNTEAFFGQGTRLTVV.

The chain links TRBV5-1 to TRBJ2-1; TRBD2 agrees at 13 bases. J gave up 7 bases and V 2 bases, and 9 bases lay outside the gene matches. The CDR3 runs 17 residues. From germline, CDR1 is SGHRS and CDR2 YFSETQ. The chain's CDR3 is CASSLSTSGRAANEQFF. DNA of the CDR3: TGCGCCAGCAGCTTATCTACTAGCGGGAGGGCCGCAAATGAGCAGTTCTTC.

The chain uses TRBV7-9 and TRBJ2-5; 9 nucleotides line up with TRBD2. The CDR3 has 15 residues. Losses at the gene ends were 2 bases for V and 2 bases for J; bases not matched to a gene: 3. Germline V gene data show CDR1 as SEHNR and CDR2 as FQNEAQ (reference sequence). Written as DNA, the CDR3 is TGTGCCAGCAGCTTACTAGCGGGACTACAAGAGACCCAGTACTTC. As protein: CASSLLAGLQETQYF.

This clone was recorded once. In DNA form, the CDR3 reads TGTGCCAGCAGCCAGGACAGGAACACCGAGGAGCAGTACTTC. Protein: CASSQDRNTEEQYF. The genes are TRBV14 and TRBJ2-7, with 7 nucleotides matching TRBD1. The ends lost 3 bases at V and 7 bases at J; junction bases unmatched: 9. Germline V CDR1 and CDR2: SGHDN, FVKESK. The CDR3 sequence is 14 residues long.

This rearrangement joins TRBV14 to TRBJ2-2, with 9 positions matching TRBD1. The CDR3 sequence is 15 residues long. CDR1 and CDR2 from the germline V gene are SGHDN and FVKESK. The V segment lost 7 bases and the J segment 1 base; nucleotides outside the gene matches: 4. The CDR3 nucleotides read TGTGCCAGCACCGCGACAGGGGGGAACACCGGGGAGCTGTTTTTT. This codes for CASTATGGNTGELFF.